The rows below give T cell receptor beta chains drawn from one sample of a study of blood T cell repertoires in COVID-19. The assay was immunoSEQ multiplex PCR, and TCRdb's table has in-frame clones only and misses some. The sample shows 100,000 to 150,000 clones, roughly 80% of them seen only once. The sample taken for sequencing was peripheral blood. The receptors here all came from a man aged 55 to 70 with acute or convalescent COVID-19. Each CDR3 is given with its conserved first and last residue. Each record gives: V gene, D gene, clone size, J gene, CDR3 protein, CDR3 DNA. A D gene is named only where the DNA matches it firmly. Clone sizes are given selectively: once, few, many, or a class where the clone is expanded.

TRBV19	.	.	TRBJ1-5	CASNGGGRFNQPQHF	TGTGCCAGTAACGGCGGGGGGCGGTTTAATCAGCCCCAGCATTTT
TRBV5-1	.	.	TRBJ2-7	CASSRPPTGNSGEQYF	TGCGCCAGCAGTCGACCTCCAACAGGGAACTCCGGCGAGCAGTACTTC
TRBV6-1	.	.	TRBJ1-4	CASSEWASHTNEKLFF	TGTGCCAGCAGTGAATGGGCGTCCCACACTAATGAAAAACTGTTTTTT
TRBV5-1	TRBD1	.	TRBJ2-2	CASSWGQEAFGELFF	TGCGCCAGCAGCTGGGGACAGGAGGCTTTCGGGGAGCTGTTTTTT
TRBV19	.	.	TRBJ1-6	CAVRGTDSPLHF	TGTGCCGTACGGGGGACGGATTCACCCCTCCACTTT
TRBV9	TRBD1	.	TRBJ1-3	CASSSTGASGNTIYF	TGTGCCAGCAGCTCCACAGGGGCCTCTGGAAACACCATATATTTT
TRBV29-1	.	medium-sized	TRBJ2-1	CSVEDIGGNEQFF	TGCAGCGTTGAAGATATAGGGGGAAATGAGCAGTTCTTC
TRBV5-1	TRBD1	.	TRBJ2-2	CASSLKDRVDTGELFF	TGCGCCAGCAGCCTAAAGGACAGGGTTGACACCGGGGAGCTGTTTTTT
TRBV4-2	.	.	TRBJ1-4	CASSPHPDSNYEKLFF	TGTGCCAGCAGCCCACACCCGGACAGTAACTATGAAAAACTGTTTTTT
TRBV6-5	.	.	TRBJ1-2	CASSGGPEFNYGYTF	TGTGCCAGCAGCGGGGGTCCGGAATTTAACTATGGCTACACCTTC
TRBV24-1	TRBD2	.	TRBJ2-3	CATSEPGTSGRNTQYF	TGTGCCACCAGTGAACCAGGGACTAGCGGGAGAAATACGCAGTATTTT
TRBV10-3	.	.	TRBJ1-2	CAIRPPGDSYGYTF	TGTGCCATCAGGCCCCCAGGGGATTCCTATGGCTACACCTTC
TRBV7-9	.	.	TRBJ2-7	CASSFGSGKATYEQYF	TGTGCCAGCAGCTTTGGGTCAGGGAAGGCTACCTACGAGCAGTACTTC
TRBV5-1	.	.	TRBJ1-1	CASSSGTLNTEAFF	TGCGCCAGCAGCTCCGGGACATTGAACACTGAAGCTTTCTTT
TRBV14	.	.	TRBJ2-3	CASSLLASTDTQYF	TGTGCCAGCAGCCTACTAGCTAGCACAGATACGCAGTATTTT
TRBV29-1	.	.	TRBJ1-1	CSAQRAGDTEAFF	TGCAGCGCCCAAAGAGCAGGGGACACTGAAGCTTTCTTT
TRBV15	TRBD1	.	TRBJ2-2	CATSRGTGAYSGELFF	TGTGCCACCAGCAGAGGGACAGGGGCATATTCGGGGGAGCTGTTTTTT
TRBV9	TRBD1	.	TRBJ1-6	CASSPTEGARSPLHF	TGTGCCAGCAGCCCCACGGAGGGGGCGCGTTCACCCCTCCACTTT
TRBV7-9	.	.	TRBJ1-1	CASSLGMAENTEAFF	TGTGCCAGCAGCTTAGGAATGGCAGAGAACACTGAAGCTTTCTTT
TRBV18	TRBD1	.	TRBJ1-6	CASSPLGQDNSPLHF	TGTGCCAGCTCACCCCTGGGACAGGACAATTCACCCCTCCACTTT
TRBV6-5	.	.	TRBJ2-7	CASQRQRLGEQYF	TGTGCCAGCCAACGACAGAGACTCGGCGAGCAGTACTTC
TRBV6-5	.	.	TRBJ1-3	CASSPSGDGNTIYF	TGTGCCAGCAGTCCTTCAGGGGACGGAAACACCATATATTTT
TRBV19	TRBD1	.	TRBJ1-2	CASSSRGQGYGYTF	TGTGCCAGTAGTTCACGGGGACAGGGCTATGGCTACACCTTC
TRBV27	TRBD1	.	TRBJ2-7	CASSVGQGLFYEQYF	TGTGCCAGCAGTGTTGGACAGGGACTTTTCTACGAGCAGTACTTC
TRBV29-1	TRBD1	.	TRBJ2-2	CSGTGTGGATIGELFF	TGCAGCGGTACCGGGACAGGGGGCGCGACGATCGGGGAGCTGTTTTTT
TRBV6-6	.	few	TRBJ2-7	CASSLEFSLRQYF	TGTGCCAGCAGTCTCGAATTTTCTTTGCGGCAGTACTTC
TRBV24-1	.	.	TRBJ2-7	CATSDRTGTYEQYF	TGTGCCACCAGTGATCGGACTGGCACCTACGAGCAGTACTTC
TRBV6-6	.	.	TRBJ2-7	CASSYRDPGEQYF	TGTGCCAGCAGTTACCGTGATCCGGGGGAGCAGTACTTC
TRBV5-1	TRBD1	.	TRBJ2-7	CASSFGTGTYEQYF	TGCGCCAGCAGCTTTGGGACAGGGACCTACGAGCAGTACTTC
TRBV9	TRBD1	.	TRBJ1-6	CASSPGTGNNSPLHF	TGTGCCAGCAGCCCAGGGACAGGGAATAATTCACCCCTCCACTTT
TRBV24-1	TRBD1	.	TRBJ2-3	CATSRTGGTDTQYF	TGTGCCACCAGCCGGACAGGGGGGACAGATACGCAGTATTTT